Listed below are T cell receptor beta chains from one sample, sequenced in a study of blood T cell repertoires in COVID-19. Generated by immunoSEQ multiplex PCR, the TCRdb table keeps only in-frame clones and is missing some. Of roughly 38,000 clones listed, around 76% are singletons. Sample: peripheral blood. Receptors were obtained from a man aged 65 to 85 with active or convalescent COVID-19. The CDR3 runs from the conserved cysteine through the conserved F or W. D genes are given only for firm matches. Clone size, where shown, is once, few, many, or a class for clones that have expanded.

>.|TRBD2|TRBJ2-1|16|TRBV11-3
CASSLDFGAGHNEQFF
TGTGCCAGCAGCTTAGACTTTGGAGCGGGGCACAATGAGCAGTTCTTC
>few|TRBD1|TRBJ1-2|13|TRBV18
CASSQDRGYGYTF
TGTGCCAGCTCACAGGACAGGGGGTATGGCTACACCTTC
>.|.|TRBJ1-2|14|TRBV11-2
CASSLGDNGYGYTF
TGTGCCAGCAGCTTAGGAGACAACGGCTATGGCTACACCTTC
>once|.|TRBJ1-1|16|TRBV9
CASSPYGMGVNTEAFF
TGTGCCAGCAGCCCCTACGGCATGGGAGTAAACACTGAAGCTTTCTTT
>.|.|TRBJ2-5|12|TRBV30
CAWGGNQETQYF
TGTGCCTGGGGCGGGAATCAAGAGACCCAGTACTTC
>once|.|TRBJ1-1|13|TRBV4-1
CASSQERATEAFF
TGCGCCAGCAGCCAAGAGAGGGCTACTGAAGCTTTCTTT
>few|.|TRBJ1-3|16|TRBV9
CASSASSGGPGNTIYF
TGTGCCAGCAGCGCTTCTTCGGGTGGCCCTGGAAACACCATATATTTT
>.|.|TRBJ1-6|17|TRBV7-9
CASSIGPRGSYNSPLHF
TGTGCCAGCAGCATAGGACCCCGAGGCTCCTATAATTCACCCCTCCACTTT
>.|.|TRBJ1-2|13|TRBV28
CASALRENYGYTF
TGTGCCAGCGCGCTCCGGGAGAACTATGGCTACACCTTC
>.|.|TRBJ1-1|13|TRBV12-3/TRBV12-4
CASSTTGHTEAFF
TGTGCCAGCAGTACAACAGGGCACACTGAAGCTTTCTTT
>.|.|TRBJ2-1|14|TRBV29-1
CSVGVGRFYNEQFF
TGCAGCGTTGGTGTCGGGAGATTCTACAATGAGCAGTTCTTC
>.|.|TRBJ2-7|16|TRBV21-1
CASSKAREKGPLEQYF
TGTGCCAGCAGCAAAGCGCGGGAAAAGGGGCCCCTAGAGCAGTACTTC
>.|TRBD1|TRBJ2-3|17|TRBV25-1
CASSAAGTGRPTDTQYF
TGTGCCAGCAGTGCCGCCGGGACAGGGAGACCCACAGATACGCAGTATTTT
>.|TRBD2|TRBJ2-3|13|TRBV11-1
CASSELAADTQYF
TGTGCCAGCAGCGAACTAGCGGCAGATACGCAGTATTTT
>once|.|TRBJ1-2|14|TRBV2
CASSGISRGGGYTF
TGTGCCAGCAGTGGCATTAGCCGAGGGGGTGGCTACACCTTC
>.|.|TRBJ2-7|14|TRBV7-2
CASSPWSSTYEQYF
TGTGCCAGCAGCCCGTGGTCCAGTACCTACGAGCAGTACTTC
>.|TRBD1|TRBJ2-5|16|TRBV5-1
CASSLGTGLLQETQYF
TGCGCCAGCAGCTTAGGGACAGGTTTACTCCAAGAGACCCAGTACTTC
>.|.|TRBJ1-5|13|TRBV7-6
CASSLSFDQPQHF
TGTGCCAGCAGCTTATCCTTCGATCAGCCCCAGCATTTT
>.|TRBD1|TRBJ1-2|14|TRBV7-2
CASSYDNRGDGYTF
TGTGCCAGCAGCTACGATAACAGGGGAGATGGCTACACCTTC
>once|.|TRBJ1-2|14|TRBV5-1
CASSLGGRHYGYTF
TGCGCCAGCAGCCTAGGAGGCCGACATTATGGCTACACCTTC
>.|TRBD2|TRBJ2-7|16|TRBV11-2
CASSDGTSGTTYEQYF
TGTGCCAGCAGCGACGGGACTAGCGGGACAACCTACGAGCAGTACTTC
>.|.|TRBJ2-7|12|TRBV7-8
CVFGRRDFEQYF
TGTGTTTTTGGGCGCAGGGACTTTGAGCAGTACTTC
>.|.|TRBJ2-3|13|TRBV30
CAWRQAGPDTQYF
TGTGCCTGGAGACAGGCAGGACCAGATACGCAGTATTTT
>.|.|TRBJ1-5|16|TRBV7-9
CASSPGTSQWDQPQHF
TGTGCCAGCAGCCCGGGGACATCACAATGGGATCAGCCCCAGCATTTT
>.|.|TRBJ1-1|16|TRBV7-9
CASSPTGVRGYTEAFF
TGTGCCAGCAGCCCAACGGGTGTCCGGGGTTACACTGAAGCTTTCTTT
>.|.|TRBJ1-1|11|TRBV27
CASSQDSEAFF
TGTGCCAGCAGCCAGGACAGTGAAGCTTTCTTT
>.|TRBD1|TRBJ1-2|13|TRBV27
CASSGQAKNGYTF
TGTGCCAGCAGTGGACAGGCTAAAAATGGCTACACCTTC
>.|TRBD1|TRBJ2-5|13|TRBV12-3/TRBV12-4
CASRQQGKETQYF
TGTGCCAGCAGGCAACAGGGGAAAGAGACCCAGTACTTC
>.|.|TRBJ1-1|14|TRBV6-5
CASIRLMGNTEAFF
TGTGCCAGCATTCGACTCATGGGGAACACTGAAGCTTTCTTT
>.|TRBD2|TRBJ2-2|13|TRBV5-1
CASKIAGAGELFF
TGCGCCAGCAAAATCGCGGGGGCCGGGGAGCTGTTTTTT
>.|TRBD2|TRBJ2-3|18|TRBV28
CASSFPPTSGGRTDTQYF
TGTGCCAGCAGTTTCCCCCCCACTAGCGGGGGCCGCACAGATACGCAGTATTTT
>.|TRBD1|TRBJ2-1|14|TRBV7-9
CASSPRTGLDEQFF
TGTGCCAGCAGCCCCCGGACAGGGTTGGATGAGCAGTTCTTC
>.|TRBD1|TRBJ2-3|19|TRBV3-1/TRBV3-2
CASSQGLGVGQGLRDTQYF
TGTGCCAGCAGCCAAGGACTCGGTGTGGGACAGGGGCTGCGGGATACGCAGTATTTT
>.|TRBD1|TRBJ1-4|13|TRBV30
CACHRGRGEKLFF
TGTGCCTGCCACAGGGGGCGGGGGGAAAAACTGTTTTTT
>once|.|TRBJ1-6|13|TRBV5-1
CASRTVDNSPLHF
TGCGCCAGCAGGACAGTAGATAATTCACCCCTCCACTTT
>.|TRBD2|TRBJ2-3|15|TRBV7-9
CASTTGGTSTDTQYF
TGTGCCAGCACAACGGGGGGTACTAGCACAGATACGCAGTATTTT
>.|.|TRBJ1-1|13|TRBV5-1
CASSWEKNTEAFF
TGCGCCAGCAGCTGGGAGAAGAACACTGAAGCTTTCTTT
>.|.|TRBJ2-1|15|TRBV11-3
CASSAGSLLYSEQFF
TGTGCCAGCAGCGCAGGGTCCCTCCTGTACAGTGAGCAGTTCTTC
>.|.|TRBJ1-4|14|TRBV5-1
CASSLQGTNEKLFF
TGCGCCAGCAGCTTGCAGGGCACTAATGAAAAACTGTTTTTT
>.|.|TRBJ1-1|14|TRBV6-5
CASISGRANTEAFF
TGTGCCAGCATCTCCGGCAGGGCTAACACTGAAGCTTTCTTT
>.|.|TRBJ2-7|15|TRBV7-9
CASSLAENEAYEQYF
TGTGCCAGCAGCCTTGCGGAAAACGAAGCCTACGAGCAGTACTTC